This T cell receptor (beta chain) was documented in a study of shared clonotypes between healthy human individuals. Study-level points and caveats: The authors expected sequencing depth to affect clonotype sharing among donors.

It was 200 to 250 ng DNA, around 33,000 T cell genomes, that sorted-subset replicate PCRs used. The table came from immunoSEQ multiplex PCR; TCRdb's copy has only in-frame clones and leaves some out. Of some 1.5 million clones listed, approximately 97% were seen once; the top ten hold 0.95% to 1.5%. A note on this clone: Antigen: not known.

Germline CDR1 and CDR2: SGHVS and FQNEAQ. CDR3 length: 16 residues. The V and J ends lost 5 bases and 6 bases, in that order; junction bases with no gene match: 8. The sample was naive CD4+ T cells sorted from blood. Sample subset: CD45RA+ positively selected. The rearrangement links TRBV7-8 to TRBJ2-2, with 11 bases that match TRBD2. This clonotype was obtained from a man aged 30 to 45 in good health. CDR3 amino acids: CASSHGTSGGAGELFF. The CDR3 DNA reads TGTGCCAGCAGCCACGGGACTAGCGGTGGAGCCGGGGAGCTGTTTTTT.